What follows are 23 T cell receptor beta chains derived from one specimen sequenced in a study of early T cells in non-severe SARS-CoV-2 infection. MiXCR, run by TCRdb on the 5' RACE reads, gives a single entry per CDR3 protein. The sample has around 67,000 distinct CDR3 sequences, about 12% seen once. Sequenced input: whole blood. Receptor source: an adult who was a healthcare worker with PCR-confirmed SARS-CoV-2 infection or an uninfected control (not recorded which).

This clonotype was observed many times. V gene TRBV5-4 combines with J gene TRBJ1-2; TRBD1 matches at 7 bases. The CDR3 is 13 amino acids. CDR1 is SGHNT, CDR2 YYREEE, per germline (reference sequence). V dropped 3 bases and J dropped 4; count of bases not matched to a gene: 3. The CDR3 bases are TGTGCCAGCAGCTCAACAGGGGCCTATGGCTACACCTTC. It yields the protein CASSSTGAYGYTF.

The chain has TRBV28 and TRBJ2-5, with 7 nucleotides matching TRBD1. Looked up from germline, CDR1 is MDHEN and CDR2 is SYDVKM. The CDR3 runs 13 residues. This CDR3 reads CAIARGGAETQYF. CDR3 DNA: TGTGCAATTGCGAGAGGGGGCGCGGAGACCCAGTACTTC.

This clonotype was detected ten times or more. The chain carries TRBV4-1 and TRBJ2-4; TRBD1 agrees at 7 bases. This CDR3 is 18 amino acids long. Germline V gene data show CDR1 as MGHRA and CDR2 as YSYEKL. V lost 0 bases and J lost 0; bases outside the gene matches: 8. The DNA of the CDR3 is TGCGCCAGCAGCCAAGATCTTGGACAGGCCCTAGCCAAAAACATTCAGTACTTC. This sequence encodes CASSQDLGQALAKNIQYF.

The sample holds many counts of this clonotype. The J gene is TRBJ2-2, the V gene TRBV5-1; a weak D match, TRBD1 (6 bases). Germline V gene data show CDR1 as SGHRS and CDR2 as YFSETQ. Trimming stripped 5 bases from V and 3 bases from J, with 14 bases between. The CDR3 is made up of 15 amino acids. CDR3 amino acids: CASSFQGLDTGELFF. The CDR3 DNA reads as TGCGCCAGCAGTTTCCAGGGGCTGGACACCGGGGAGCTGTTTTTT.

This clonotype was counted between two and nine times. The rearrangement links TRBV7-2 to TRBJ2-7; the D is unclear. V was trimmed by 2 bases and J by 0 bases, leaving 11 bases between them. The CDR3 sequence is 15 residues long. Germline lookup yields CDR1 SGHTA and CDR2 FQGNSA. This CDR3 is CASSLSQVSSYEQYF. The DNA for the CDR3 is TGTGCCAGCAGCTTAAGCCAGGTCAGCTCCTACGAGCAGTACTTC. Combining the CDR3 with reference TRBV7-2 and TRBJ2-7 gives the whole variable domain GAGVSQSPSNKVTEKGKDVELRCDPISGHTALYWYRQSLGQGLEFLIYFQGNSAPDKSGLPSDRFSAERTGGSVSTLTIQRTQQEDSAVYLCASSLSQVSSYEQYFGPGTRLTVT.

This clonotype was detected ten times or more. The chain links TRBV20-1 to TRBJ1-1, with a weak D call TRBD1 (5 bases). The CDR3 totals 14 residues. Trimming left V 3 bases short and J 0 bases short, with 11 bases between. Germline lookup yields CDR1 DFQATT and CDR2 SNEGSKA (reference sequence). The CDR3 protein is CSASKDTLNTEAFF. The CDR3 nucleotides are TGCAGTGCTAGCAAGGACACACTGAACACTGAAGCTTTCTTT.

This clonotype came up many times. The J gene is TRBJ2-7, the V gene TRBV29-1; TRBD1 aligns across 9 bases. CDR3 length: 13 residues. V lost 6 bases to trimming and J lost 2 bases; unmatched junction nucleotides: 5. Germline V gene lookup returns CDR1 SQVTM and CDR2 ANQGSEA. CDR3 sequence: CSVTGGETYEQYF. CDR3 DNA: TGCAGCGTCACAGGGGGCGAAACCTACGAGCAGTACTTC.

This clonotype was recorded a few times. This could be a read error, since a much larger clone is one nucleotide away. The chain employs TRBV12-3 or TRBV12-4 and TRBJ1-3; D uncertain. This CDR3 has 13 amino acids. The CDR3 sequence: CASSFFSENTIYF. The CDR3 bases are TGTGCCAGCAGTTTCTTCTCTGAAAACACCATATATTTT.

This clonotype was seen at least ten times. This chain connects TRBV7-2 to TRBJ2-1; no firm D call. Trimming removed 5 bases at V and 9 bases at J, with 14 bases between. Germline CDR1 SGHTA, CDR2 FQGNSA. CDR3 length: 13 amino acids. CDR3 region: CASSRMLAGEQFF. Written as DNA, the CDR3 is TGTGCCAGCAGCCGCATGCTGGCAGGTGAGCAGTTCTTC.

This clonotype was picked up many times. V and J are TRBV11-2 and TRBJ2-7, with D tentatively TRBD2 (5 bases). Between the trimmed V and J ends, which lost 1 base and 3 bases, there was a span of 13 bases. CDR3 length: 15 amino acids. Germline CDR1 SGHAT, CDR2 FQNNGV. CDR3 amino acids: CASSLGPGRSYEQYF. The DNA for the CDR3 is TGTGCCAGCAGCTTAGGGCCGGGAAGAAGCTACGAGCAGTACTTC.

This clonotype was detected a few times. The chain uses TRBV5-5 and TRBJ1-1; a possible D gene is TRBD1 (6 bases). V lost 4 bases and J 5 bases, leaving 12 bases between the germline ends. Germline lookup yields CDR1 SGHKS and CDR2 YYEKEE (reference sequence). The CDR3 is made up of 13 amino acids. The CDR3 nucleotides are TGTGCCAGCAGCCCCCTGAGGGGGACTGAAGCTTTCTTT. Residues: CASSPLRGTEAFF.

This clonotype was seen ten or more times. The CDR3 DNA is TGTGCCAGCAGCCTAATGGGTAGCGGGACACCAGCGGATGAGCAGTTCTTC. Its translation: CASSLMGSGTPADEQFF. This sequence joins TRBV7-2 and TRBJ2-1, with 8 bases identical to TRBD2. Germline assignment: CDR1 SGHTA and CDR2 FQGNSA. The CDR3 extends over 17 amino acids. The ends lost 5 bases at V and 8 bases at J; junction bases unmatched: 17.

The chain couples TRBV7-2 to TRBJ1-3, with D perhaps matching TRBD1 (5 bases). The germline gives CDR1 SGHTA, CDR2 FQGNSA. V shed 3 bases and J shed 4 bases, with 10 bases lying between them. The CDR3 runs to 14 residues. The CDR3 bases are TGTGCCAGCAGCTTCGGGGGGGACGGAAACACCATATATTTT. This gives the protein CASSFGGDGNTIYF.

Ten or more counts support this clonotype. The genes are TRBV29-1 and TRBJ2-2, with a tentative D call TRBD2 (6 bases). Germline V gene data show CDR1 as SQVTM and CDR2 as ANQGSEA. V was cut by 7 bases and J by 2 bases, with 11 bases left in between. The length of the CDR3 is 13 residues. CDR3 amino acids: CSARDSNTGELFF. CDR3 nucleotide sequence: TGCAGCGCAAGGGACTCCAACACCGGGGAGCTGTTTTTT.

At least ten counts were recorded for this clonotype. The chain is built from TRBV12-5 and TRBJ2-1; the D is unclear. The CDR3 sequence is 11 residues long. V was clipped by 3 bases and J by 10 bases, with 7 bases between them. CDR1 is LGHNT, CDR2 FRNRAP, per germline. The CDR3 nucleotides are TGTGCTAGTGGTTTTGAGGACGAGCAGTTCTTC. As protein: CASGFEDEQFF.

The chain couples TRBV5-6 to TRBJ2-4, with 7 bases matching TRBD1. Germline V gene sequence: CDR1 SGHDT, CDR2 YYEEEE. CDR3 length: 13 amino acids. Trimming cost V 0 bases and J 8 bases; bases outside gene matches: 2. Here the CDR3 DNA reads TGTGCCAGCAGCTTGGACAGGGGAGACATTCAGTACTTC. Its protein product is CASSLDRGDIQYF.

This clonotype was seen repeatedly, ten times or more. The chain recombines TRBV9 with TRBJ1-2, with 12 bases fitting TRBD1. The ends lost 3 bases at V and 3 bases at J; junction bases unmatched: 9. The V gene's germline CDR1 is SGDLS and CDR2 YYNGEE. This CDR3 is 17 amino acids long. The CDR3 DNA reads TGTGCCAGCAGCGCATCCGGGACAGGGGGCGCTGACTATGGCTACACCTTC. Amino acids: CASSASGTGGADYGYTF.

This clonotype was counted many times. The V gene is TRBV28, the J gene TRBJ2-7; the D gene is possibly TRBD2 (6 bases). The V end lost 4 bases, the J end lost 4 bases, and 17 bases lay between the germline ends. This CDR3 spans 15 amino acids. Germline V gene sequence: CDR1 MDHEN, CDR2 SYDVKM. Here the CDR3 reads CASSSLLAEFYEQYF. In nucleotides, the CDR3 is TGTGCCAGCAGTTCTCTACTAGCCGAATTTTACGAGCAGTACTTC.

The rearrangement links TRBV7-9 to TRBJ2-2, with TRBD2 identical over 9 bases. Germline CDR1 is SEHNR and CDR2 is FQNEAQ (reference sequence). The J segment lost 6 bases and the V segment lost 5 bases, leaving 10 bases of the junction unmatched. This CDR3 region has 16 residues. Here the CDR3 DNA reads TGTGCCAGCAGCACGACTAGCGGAGGTCGGGCCGGGGAGCTGTTTTTT. This codes for CASSTTSGGRAGELFF.

There are many counts of this clonotype. V usage is TRBV28 and J usage is TRBJ2-1, with TRBD2 as a possible D gene (6 bases). Trimming took 6 bases from V and 4 from J, leaving 16 bases between them. CDR1 MDHEN and CDR2 SYDVKM come from the germline V gene. This CDR3 contains 15 residues. The CDR3 spells CASSQRTGGYNEQFF. The CDR3 DNA follows: TGTGCCAGCAGCCAACGGACCGGAGGGTACAATGAGCAGTTCTTC.

The sample holds many counts of this clonotype. The V gene is TRBV18, the J gene TRBJ2-7; 13 bases match TRBD2. With 2 bases clipped from V and 3 bases from J, the junction kept 10 bases outside the gene matches. The germline gives CDR1 KGHSH, CDR2 LQKENI. The CDR3 extends over 18 amino acids. The CDR3 sequence: CASSPGPKGLAGSYEQYF. The CDR3 coding sequence is TGTGCCAGCTCACCAGGGCCTAAGGGACTAGCGGGAAGCTACGAGCAGTACTTC.

At least ten counts were recorded for this clonotype. This rearrangement joins TRBV12-3 or TRBV12-4 to TRBJ1-1, with D perhaps matching TRBD1 (5 bases). The V end was cut by 6 bases, the J end by 5 bases, with 19 bases between. The CDR3 loop spans 15 amino acids. The chain's CDR3 is CASSPRGNLGTEAFF. DNA for the CDR3: TGTGCCAGCAGCCCTCGGGGGAATTTGGGGACTGAAGCTTTCTTT.

This clonotype was observed at least ten times. The chain couples TRBV27 to TRBJ2-3; D may be TRBD1 or TRBD2 (6 bases each). Germline CDR1 is MNHEY and CDR2 is SMNVEV (reference sequence). This CDR3 region has 14 residues. Trimming shortened V by 4 bases and J by 3 bases, and 11 bases separated the two germline ends. CDR3 DNA: TGTGCCAGCAGTTGGCAGGGGAGGACAGATACGCAGTATTTT. Protein: CASSWQGRTDTQYF.